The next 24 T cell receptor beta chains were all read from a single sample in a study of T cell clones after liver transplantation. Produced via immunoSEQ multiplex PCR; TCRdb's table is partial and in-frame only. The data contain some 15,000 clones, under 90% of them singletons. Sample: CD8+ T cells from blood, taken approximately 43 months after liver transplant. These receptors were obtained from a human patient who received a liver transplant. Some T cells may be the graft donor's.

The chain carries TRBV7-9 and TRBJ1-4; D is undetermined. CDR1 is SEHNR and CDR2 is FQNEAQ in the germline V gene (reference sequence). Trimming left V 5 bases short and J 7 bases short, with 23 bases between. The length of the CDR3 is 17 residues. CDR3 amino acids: CASSPVGGALGSEKLFF. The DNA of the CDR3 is TGTGCCAGCAGCCCTGTCGGTGGTGCTCTTGGTTCTGAAAAACTGTTTTTT.

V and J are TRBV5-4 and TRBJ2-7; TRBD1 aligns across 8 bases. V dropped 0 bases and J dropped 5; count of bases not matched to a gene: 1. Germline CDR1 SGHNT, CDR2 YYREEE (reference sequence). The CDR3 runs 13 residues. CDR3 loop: CASSLAGQDEQYF. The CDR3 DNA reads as TGTGCCAGCAGCTTGGCGGGACAGGACGAGCAGTACTTC.

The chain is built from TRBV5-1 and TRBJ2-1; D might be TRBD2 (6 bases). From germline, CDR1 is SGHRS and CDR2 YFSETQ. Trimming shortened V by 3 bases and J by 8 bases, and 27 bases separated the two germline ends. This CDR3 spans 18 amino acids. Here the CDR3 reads CASSYPAREPTRAHEQFF. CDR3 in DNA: TGCGCCAGCAGCTACCCCGCCCGGGAGCCCACTCGGGCCCATGAGCAGTTCTTC. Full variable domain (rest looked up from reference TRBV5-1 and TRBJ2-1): KAGVTQTPRYLIKTRGQQVTLSCSPISGHRSVSWYQQTPGQGLQFLFEYFSETQRNKGNFPGRFSGRQFSNSRSEMNVSTLELGDSALYLCASSYPAREPTRAHEQFFGPGTRLTVL.

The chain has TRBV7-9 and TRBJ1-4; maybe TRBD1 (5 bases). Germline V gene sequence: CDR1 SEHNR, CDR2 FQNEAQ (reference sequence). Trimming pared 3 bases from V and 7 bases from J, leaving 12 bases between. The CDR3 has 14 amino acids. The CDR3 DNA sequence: TGTGCCAGCAGCTTGGGGGGTGTGGTTGAAAAACTGTTTTTT. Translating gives CASSLGGVVEKLFF.

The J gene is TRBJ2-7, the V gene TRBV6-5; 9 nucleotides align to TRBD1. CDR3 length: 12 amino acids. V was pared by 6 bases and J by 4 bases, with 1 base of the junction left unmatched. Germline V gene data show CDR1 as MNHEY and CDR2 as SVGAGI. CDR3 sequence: CASRQGAYEQYF. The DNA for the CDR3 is TGTGCCAGCAGACAGGGGGCGTACGAGCAGTACTTC.

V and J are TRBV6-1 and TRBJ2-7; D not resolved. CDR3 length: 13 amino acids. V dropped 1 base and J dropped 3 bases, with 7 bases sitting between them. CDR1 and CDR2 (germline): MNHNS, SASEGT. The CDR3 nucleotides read TGTGCCAGCAGTGAAGAGACACACTACGAGCAGTACTTC. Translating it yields CASSEETHYEQYF.

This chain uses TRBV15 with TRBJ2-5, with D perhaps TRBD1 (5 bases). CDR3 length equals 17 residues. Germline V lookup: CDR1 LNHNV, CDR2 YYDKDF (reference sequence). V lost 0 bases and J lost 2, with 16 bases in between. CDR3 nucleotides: TGTGCCACCAGCAGAGAGACGGTGGGGCGTTTTCAAGAGACCCAGTACTTC. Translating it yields CATSRETVGRFQETQYF. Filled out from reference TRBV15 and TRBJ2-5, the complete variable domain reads DAMVIQNPRYQVTQFGKPVTLSCSQTLNHNVMYWYQQKSSQAPKLLFHYYDKDFNNEADTPDNFQSRRPNTSFCFLDIRSPGLGDTAMYLCATSRETVGRFQETQYFGPGTRLLVL.

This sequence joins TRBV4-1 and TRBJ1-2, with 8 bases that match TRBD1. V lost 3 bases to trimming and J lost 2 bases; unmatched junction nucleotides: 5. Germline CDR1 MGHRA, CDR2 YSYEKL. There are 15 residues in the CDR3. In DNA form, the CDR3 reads TGCGCCAGCAGCCACGGACAGGGAAACAACTATGGCTACACCTTC. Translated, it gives CASSHGQGNNYGYTF.

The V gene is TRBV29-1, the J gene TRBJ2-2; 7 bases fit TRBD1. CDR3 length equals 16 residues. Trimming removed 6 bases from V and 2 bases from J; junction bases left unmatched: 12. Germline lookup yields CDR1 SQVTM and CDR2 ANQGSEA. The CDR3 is CSVEPPGQLNTGELFF. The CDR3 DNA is TGCAGCGTAGAACCCCCGGGACAGCTTAACACCGGGGAGCTGTTTTTT.

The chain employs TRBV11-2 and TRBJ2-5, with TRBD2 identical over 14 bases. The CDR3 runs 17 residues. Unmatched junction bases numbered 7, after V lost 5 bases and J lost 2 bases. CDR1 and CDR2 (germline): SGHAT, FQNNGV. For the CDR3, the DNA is TGTGCCAGCAGCCACCCGGGACTAGCGGGGGAGCAAGAGACCCAGTACTTC. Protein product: CASSHPGLAGEQETQYF.

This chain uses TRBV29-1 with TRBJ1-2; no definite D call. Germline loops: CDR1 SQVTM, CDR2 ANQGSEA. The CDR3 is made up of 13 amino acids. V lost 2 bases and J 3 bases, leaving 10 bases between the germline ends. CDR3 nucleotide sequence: TGCAGCGTTGAAAGGAGGGAGGACTATGGCTACACCTTC. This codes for CSVERREDYGYTF.

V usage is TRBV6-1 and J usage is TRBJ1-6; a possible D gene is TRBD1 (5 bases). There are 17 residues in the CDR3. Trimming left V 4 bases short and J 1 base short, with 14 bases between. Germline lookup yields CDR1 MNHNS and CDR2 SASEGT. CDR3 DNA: TGTGCCAGCAGTGCCGAGGGACGCAATTCCTATAATTCACCCCTCCACTTT. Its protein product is CASSAEGRNSYNSPLHF.

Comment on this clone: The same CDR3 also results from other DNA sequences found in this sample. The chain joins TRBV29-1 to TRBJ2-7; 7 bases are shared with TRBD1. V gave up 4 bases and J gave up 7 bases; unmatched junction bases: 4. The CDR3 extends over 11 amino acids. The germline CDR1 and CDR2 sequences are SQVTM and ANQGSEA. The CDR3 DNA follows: TGCAGCGTTGGAGACAGGGTAGAGCAGTACTTC. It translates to CSVGDRVEQYF.

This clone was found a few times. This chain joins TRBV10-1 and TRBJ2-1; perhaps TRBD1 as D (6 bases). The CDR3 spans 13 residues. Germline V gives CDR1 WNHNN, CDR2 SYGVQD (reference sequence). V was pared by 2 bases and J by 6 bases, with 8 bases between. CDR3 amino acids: CASSETQGNEQFF. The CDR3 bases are TGCGCCAGCAGTGAGACACAGGGCAATGAGCAGTTCTTC.

CDR3 loop: CASTNWDSNQPQHF. The CDR3 DNA is TGTGCCAGCACCAATTGGGATAGCAATCAGCCCCAGCATTTT. This chain connects TRBV28 to TRBJ1-5, with D unclear. V lost 7 bases, J lost 0 bases, and 10 bases lay in between. The CDR3 loop spans 14 amino acids. The germline CDR1 and CDR2 sequences are MDHEN and SYDVKM.

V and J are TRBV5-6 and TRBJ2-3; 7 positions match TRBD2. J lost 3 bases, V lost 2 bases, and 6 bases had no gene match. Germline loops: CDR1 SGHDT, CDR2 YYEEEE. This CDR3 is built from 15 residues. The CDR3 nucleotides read TGTGCCAGCAGCTTTATCTGGGAGGGGACAGATACGCAGTATTTT. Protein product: CASSFIWEGTDTQYF.

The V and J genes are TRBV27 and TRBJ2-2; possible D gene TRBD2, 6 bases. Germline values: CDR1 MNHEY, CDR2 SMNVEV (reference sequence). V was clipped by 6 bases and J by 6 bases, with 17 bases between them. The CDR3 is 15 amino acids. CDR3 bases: TGTGCCAGCAGCCCCCCTGGGGGGTCCCCCGGGGAGCTGTTTTTT. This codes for CASSPPGGSPGELFF.

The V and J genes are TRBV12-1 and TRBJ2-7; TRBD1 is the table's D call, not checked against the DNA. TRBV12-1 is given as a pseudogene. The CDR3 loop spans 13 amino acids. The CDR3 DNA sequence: TGTGCCAGCAGGGGGACAGGGGTCGACGAGCAGTACTTC. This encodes CASRGTGVDEQYF.

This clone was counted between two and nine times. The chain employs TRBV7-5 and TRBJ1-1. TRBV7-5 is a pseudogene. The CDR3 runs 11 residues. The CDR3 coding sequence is TGTGCCAGCTTAGGCACGACTGAAGCTTTCTTT. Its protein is CASLGTTEAFF.

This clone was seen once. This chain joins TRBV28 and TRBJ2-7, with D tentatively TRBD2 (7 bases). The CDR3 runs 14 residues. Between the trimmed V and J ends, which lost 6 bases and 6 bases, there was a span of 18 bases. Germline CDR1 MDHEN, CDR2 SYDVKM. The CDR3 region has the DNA TGTGCCAGCAGCAAGGGGGGGCGGAGGGGCGAGCAGTACTTC. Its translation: CASSKGGRRGEQYF.

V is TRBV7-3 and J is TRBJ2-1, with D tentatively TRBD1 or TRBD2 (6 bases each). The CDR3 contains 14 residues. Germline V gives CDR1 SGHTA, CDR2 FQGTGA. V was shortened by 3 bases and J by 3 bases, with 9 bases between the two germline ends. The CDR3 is CASSFRGLYNEQFF. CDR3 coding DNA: TGTGCCAGCAGCTTCCGGGGGCTCTACAATGAGCAGTTCTTC.

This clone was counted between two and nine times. CDR3 sequence: CASSVATGGTYGYTF. Written as DNA, the CDR3 is TGTGCCAGCAGCGTAGCTACGGGGGGAACCTATGGCTACACCTTC. This chain joins TRBV9 and TRBJ1-2, with D perhaps TRBD1 (5 bases). The CDR3 is made up of 15 amino acids. Germline CDR1 reads SGDLS; CDR2 reads YYNGEE. V lost 0 bases to trimming and J lost 4 bases, with 13 bases between them.

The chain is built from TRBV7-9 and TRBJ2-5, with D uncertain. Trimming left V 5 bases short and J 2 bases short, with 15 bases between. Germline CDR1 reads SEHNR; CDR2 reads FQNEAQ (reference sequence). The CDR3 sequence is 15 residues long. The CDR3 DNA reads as TGTGCCAGCAGCCCGTTAGCAGAGGAGCAAGAGACCCAGTACTTC. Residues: CASSPLAEEQETQYF.

The CDR3 spells CASSVNGPNEQFF. In nucleotides, the CDR3 is TGTGCCAGCAGCGTAAACGGCCCCAATGAGCAGTTCTTC. This sequence joins TRBV9 and TRBJ2-1; D is uncertain. The germline V and J ends were trimmed by 1 base and 6 bases, with 8 bases remaining between them. Germline loops: CDR1 SGDLS, CDR2 YYNGEE. This CDR3 has 13 amino acids.